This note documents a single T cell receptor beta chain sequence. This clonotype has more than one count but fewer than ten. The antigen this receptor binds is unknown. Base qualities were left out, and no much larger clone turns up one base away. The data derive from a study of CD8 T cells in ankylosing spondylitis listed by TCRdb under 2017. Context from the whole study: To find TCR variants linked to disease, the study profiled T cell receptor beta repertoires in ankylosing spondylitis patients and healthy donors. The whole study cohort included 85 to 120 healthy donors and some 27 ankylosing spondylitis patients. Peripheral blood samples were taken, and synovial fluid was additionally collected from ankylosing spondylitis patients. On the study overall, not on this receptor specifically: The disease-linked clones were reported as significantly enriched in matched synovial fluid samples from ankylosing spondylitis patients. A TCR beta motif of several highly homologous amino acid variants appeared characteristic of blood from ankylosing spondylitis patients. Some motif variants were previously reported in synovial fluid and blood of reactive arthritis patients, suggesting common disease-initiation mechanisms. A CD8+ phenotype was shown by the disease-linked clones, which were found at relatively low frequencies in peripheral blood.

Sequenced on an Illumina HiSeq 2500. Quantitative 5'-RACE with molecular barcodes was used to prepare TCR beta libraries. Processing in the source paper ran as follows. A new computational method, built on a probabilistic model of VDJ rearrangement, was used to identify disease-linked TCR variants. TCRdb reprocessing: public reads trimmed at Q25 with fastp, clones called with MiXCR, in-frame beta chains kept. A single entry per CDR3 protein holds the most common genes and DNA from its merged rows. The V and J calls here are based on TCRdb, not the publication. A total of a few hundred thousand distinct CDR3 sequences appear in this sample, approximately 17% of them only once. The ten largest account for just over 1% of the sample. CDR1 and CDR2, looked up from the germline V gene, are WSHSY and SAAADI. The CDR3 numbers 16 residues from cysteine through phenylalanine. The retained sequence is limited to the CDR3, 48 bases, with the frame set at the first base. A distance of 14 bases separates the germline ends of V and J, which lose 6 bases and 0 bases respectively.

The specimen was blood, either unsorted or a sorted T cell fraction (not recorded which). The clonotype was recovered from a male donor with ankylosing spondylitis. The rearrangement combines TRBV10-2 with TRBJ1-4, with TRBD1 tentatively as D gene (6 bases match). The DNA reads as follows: TGCGCCAGCAGGAAGGGCACAGGGTCAACTAATGAAAAACTGTTTTTT. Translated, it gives CASRKGTGSTNEKLFF.